Presented here are 8 T cell receptor beta chains from one specimen sequenced in a study of OX40 agonist ivuxolimab in advanced cancers. Sequenced by immunoSEQ multiplex PCR; TCRdb stores in-frame clones only, minus some. The sample contains roughly 38,000 clones, approximately 87% of which appear only once. The starting material was CD4+ or CD8+ T cells sorted from blood, obtained in a trial of the OX40 agonist ivuxolimab. Receptors originate from an adult with an advanced solid tumor such as melanoma, head and neck, liver or kidney cancer.

V gene TRBV2 combines with J gene TRBJ2-1; 7 bases map to TRBD2. The V and J ends lost 2 bases and 6 bases, in that order; junction bases with no gene match: 4. Germline values: CDR1 SNHLY, CDR2 FYNNEI. CDR3 length: 14 residues. CDR3 protein: CASSEKTSFNEQFF. The CDR3 coding sequence is TGTGCCAGCAGTGAAAAGACTAGCTTCAATGAGCAGTTCTTC.

The chain has TRBV5-1 and TRBJ1-5; the D is unclear. Germline CDR1 SGHRS, CDR2 YFSETQ. The CDR3 loop spans 15 amino acids. With 0 bases removed from V and 5 bases from J, the gap between germline ends came to 12 bases. The CDR3 sequence: CASSLGEGTHQPQHF. The CDR3 DNA is TGCGCCAGCAGCTTGGGAGAGGGAACCCATCAGCCCCAGCATTTT.

The chain links TRBV14 to TRBJ2-7, with 10 positions matching TRBD1. The CDR3 runs to 14 residues. In germline, CDR1 is SGHDN, CDR2 FVKESK. V trimming: 8 bases; J trimming: 1 base; junction bases outside the gene matches: 5. CDR3 in DNA: TGTGCCAGCGCCCTGGGACAGGGGTCCTACGAGCAGTACTTC. Translating it yields CASALGQGSYEQYF.

The chain is built from TRBV5-8 and TRBJ2-4; D is unresolved. Between the trimmed V and J ends, which lost 4 bases and 5 bases, there was a span of 7 bases. CDR3 length equals 12 residues. Germline V gene lookup returns CDR1 SGHTS and CDR2 YDEGEE. The chain's CDR3 is CASSPRQNIQYF. CDR3 nucleotides: TGTGCCAGCAGCCCCAGACAAAACATTCAGTACTTC. Based on the CDR3 plus reference TRBV5-8 and TRBJ2-4, the full variable domain is EAGVTQSPTHLIKTRGQQATLRCSPISGHTSVYWYQQALGLGLQFLLWYDEGEERNRGNFPPRFSGRQFPNYSSELNVNALELEDSALYLCASSPRQNIQYFGAGTRLSVL.

This chain connects TRBV15 to TRBJ2-5; D not resolved. Germline loops: CDR1 LNHNV, CDR2 YYDKDF (reference sequence). The CDR3 length is 16 residues. With 0 bases removed from V and 2 bases from J, the gap between germline ends came to 13 bases. The CDR3 DNA is TGTGCCACCAGCAGAGATCGCCTCAAGAATCAAGAGACCCAGTACTTC. It encodes CATSRDRLKNQETQYF.

The V and J genes are TRBV11-2 and TRBJ1-1; D is ambiguous. The CDR3 length is 14 residues. Germline V gene lookup returns CDR1 SGHAT and CDR2 FQNNGV. V lost 0 bases and J lost 0, with 5 bases in between. The CDR3 DNA follows: TGTGCCAGCAGCTTAGACAGACTGAACACTGAAGCTTTCTTT. It encodes CASSLDRLNTEAFF.

The V call is TRBV5-1, the J call TRBJ2-7, with D tentatively TRBD1 or TRBD2 (5 bases each). The V gene's germline CDR1 is SGHRS and CDR2 YFSETQ. V dropped 4 bases and J dropped 3 bases, with 17 bases sitting between them. This CDR3 contains 15 residues. The DNA of the CDR3 is TGCGCCAGCAGCCCTGGGGCTAGCAAGGGCTACGAGCAGTACTTC. Translating gives CASSPGASKGYEQYF. Combining the CDR3 with reference TRBV5-1 and TRBJ2-7 gives the whole variable domain KAGVTQTPRYLIKTRGQQVTLSCSPISGHRSVSWYQQTPGQGLQFLFEYFSETQRNKGNFPGRFSGRQFSNSRSEMNVSTLELGDSALYLCASSPGASKGYEQYFGPGTRLTVT.

The V gene is TRBV5-6, the J gene TRBJ2-4; D is unresolved. Trimming left V 6 bases short and J 0 bases short, with 4 bases between. The CDR3 consists of 12 residues. The V gene's germline CDR1 is SGHDT and CDR2 YYEEEE. DNA for the CDR3: TGTGCCAGCAAGTCAGCCAAAAACATTCAGTACTTC. It specifies CASKSAKNIQYF.